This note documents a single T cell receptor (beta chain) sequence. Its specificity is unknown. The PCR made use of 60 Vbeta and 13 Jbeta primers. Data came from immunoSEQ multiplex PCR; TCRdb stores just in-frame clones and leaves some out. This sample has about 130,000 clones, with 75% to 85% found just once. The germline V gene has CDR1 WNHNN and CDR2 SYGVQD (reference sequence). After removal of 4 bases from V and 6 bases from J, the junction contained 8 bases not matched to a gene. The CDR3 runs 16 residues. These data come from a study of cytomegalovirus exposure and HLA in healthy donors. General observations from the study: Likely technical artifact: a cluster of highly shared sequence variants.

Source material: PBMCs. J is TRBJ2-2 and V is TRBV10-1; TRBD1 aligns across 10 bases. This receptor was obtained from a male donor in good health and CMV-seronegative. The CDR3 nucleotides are TGCGCCAGCAGTGGAGGAGGGACAGGGGAATCCGGGGAGCTGTTTTTT. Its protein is CASSGGGTGESGELFF.